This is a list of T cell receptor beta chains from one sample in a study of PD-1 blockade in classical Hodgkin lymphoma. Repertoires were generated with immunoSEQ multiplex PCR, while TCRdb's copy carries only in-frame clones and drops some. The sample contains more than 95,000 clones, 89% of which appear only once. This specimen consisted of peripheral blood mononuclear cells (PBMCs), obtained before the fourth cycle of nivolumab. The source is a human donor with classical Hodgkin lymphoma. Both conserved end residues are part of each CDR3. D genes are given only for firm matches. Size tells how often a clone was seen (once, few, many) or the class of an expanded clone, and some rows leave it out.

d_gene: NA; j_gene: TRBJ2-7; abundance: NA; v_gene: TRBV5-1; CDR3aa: CASSTGRHEQYF; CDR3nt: TGCGCCAGCAGCACTGGGAGACACGAGCAGTACTTC
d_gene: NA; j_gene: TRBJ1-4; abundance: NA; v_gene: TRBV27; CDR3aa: CASSLRGGKLFF; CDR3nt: TGTGCCAGCAGCTTGCGTGGGGGGAAACTGTTTTTT
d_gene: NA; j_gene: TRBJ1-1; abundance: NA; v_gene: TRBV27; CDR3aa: CASSLPPPGREAFF; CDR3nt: TGTGCCAGCAGTTTACCCCCCCCGGGGAGGGAAGCTTTCTTT
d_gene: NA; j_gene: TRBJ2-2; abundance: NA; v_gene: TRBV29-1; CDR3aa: CSVLLTGTNTGELFF; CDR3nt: TGCAGCGTCCTTCTCACCGGGACAAACACCGGGGAGCTGTTTTTT
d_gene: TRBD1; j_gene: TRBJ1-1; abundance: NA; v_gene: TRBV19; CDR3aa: CASSPQGQGNTEAFF; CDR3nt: TGTGCCAGTAGTCCCCAAGGACAGGGGAACACTGAAGCTTTCTTT
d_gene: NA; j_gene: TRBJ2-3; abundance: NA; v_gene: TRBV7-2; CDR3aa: CASSLGGYTDTQYF; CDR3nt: TGTGCCAGCAGCTTAGGGGGATACACAGATACGCAGTATTTT
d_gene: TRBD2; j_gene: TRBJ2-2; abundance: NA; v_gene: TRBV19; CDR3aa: CASSGGSPGELFF; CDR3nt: TGTGCCAGTAGCGGGGGGAGTCCAGGGGAGCTGTTTTTT
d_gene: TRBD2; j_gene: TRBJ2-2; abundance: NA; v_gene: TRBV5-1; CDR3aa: CASSRGLADTGELFF; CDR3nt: TGCGCCAGCAGCAGGGGACTAGCGGACACCGGGGAGCTGTTTTTT
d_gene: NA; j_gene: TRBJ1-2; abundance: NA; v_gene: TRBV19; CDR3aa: CASSVGAGGYTF; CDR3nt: TGTGCCAGTTCAGTGGGGGCCGGGGGCTACACCTTC
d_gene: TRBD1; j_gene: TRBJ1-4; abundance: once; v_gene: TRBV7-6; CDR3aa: CASSYRDRGQGDEKLFF; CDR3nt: TGTGCCAGCAGCTACCGGGACAGGGGGCAAGGGGATGAAAAACTGTTTTTT
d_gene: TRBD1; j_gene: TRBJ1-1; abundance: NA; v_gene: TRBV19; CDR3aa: CATDRGLYTEAFF; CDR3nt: TGTGCCACAGACAGGGGACTTTACACTGAAGCTTTCTTT
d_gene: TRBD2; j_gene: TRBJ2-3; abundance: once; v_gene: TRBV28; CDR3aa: CASSWVLAGGSTDTQYF; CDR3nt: TGTGCCAGCAGCTGGGTACTAGCGGGAGGTTCCACAGATACGCAGTATTTT
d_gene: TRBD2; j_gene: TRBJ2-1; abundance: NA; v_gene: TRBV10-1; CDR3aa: CASSASGSYNEQFF; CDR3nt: TGCGCCAGCAGTGCTAGCGGGAGTTACAATGAGCAGTTCTTC
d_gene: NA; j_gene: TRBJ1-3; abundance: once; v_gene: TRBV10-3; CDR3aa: CAISRQASGNTIYF; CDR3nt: TGTGCCATCAGCCGACAGGCTTCTGGAAACACCATATATTTT
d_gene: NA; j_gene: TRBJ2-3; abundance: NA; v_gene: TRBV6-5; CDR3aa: CASSYGVRINTDTQYF; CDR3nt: TGTGCCAGCAGTTACGGCGTAAGGATAAACACAGATACGCAGTATTTT
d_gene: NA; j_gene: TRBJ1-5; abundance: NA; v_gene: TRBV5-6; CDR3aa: CASSLGPNQPQHF; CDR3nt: TGTGCCAGCAGCTTGGGACCGAATCAGCCCCAGCATTTT
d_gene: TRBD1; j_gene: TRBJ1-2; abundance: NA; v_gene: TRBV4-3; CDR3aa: CASSQGGTGVRYGYTF; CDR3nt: TGCGCCAGCAGCCAAGGCGGGACAGGGGTTCGGTATGGCTACACCTTC
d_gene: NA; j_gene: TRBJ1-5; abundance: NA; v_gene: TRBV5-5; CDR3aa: CASSLQRSNQPQHF; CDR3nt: TGTGCCAGCAGCTTGCAACGTAGCAATCAGCCCCAGCATTTT
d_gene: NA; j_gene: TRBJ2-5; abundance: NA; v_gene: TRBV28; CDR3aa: CASSLGALGETQYF; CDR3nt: TGTGCCAGCAGCCTTGGGGCGTTGGGAGAGACCCAGTACTTC
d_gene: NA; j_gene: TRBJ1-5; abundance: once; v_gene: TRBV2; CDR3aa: CASSDRGGQPQHF; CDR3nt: TGTGCCAGCAGTGACAGGGGAGGTCAGCCCCAGCATTTT
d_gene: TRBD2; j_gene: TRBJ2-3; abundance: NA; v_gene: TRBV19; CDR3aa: CASSSASGRVTDTQYF; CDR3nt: TGTGCCAGTAGTAGCGCTAGCGGGAGGGTCACAGATACGCAGTATTTT